Given below is one TCR beta chain in context. This CDR3 spans 11 amino acids. Germline lookup yields CDR1 LNHDA and CDR2 SQIVND (reference sequence). V was shortened by 7 bases and J by 9 bases, with 12 bases between the two germline ends. The data derive from a study of blood T cells in healthy people across ages. A second PCR of roughly 7 to 11 cycles used a sample-barcoded 5' primer and a J-beta primer mix. The yield of each sample was at least 2.5 million CDR3-containing paired-end reads. TCRdb called the 5' RACE reads again in MiXCR, with one record for every CDR3 protein. This sample has about 720,000 distinct CDR3 sequences, with 22% found just once.

The sequence came from a man between 65 and 80 years old in good health. This rearrangement joins TRBV19 to TRBJ1-1, with D uncertain. What was sequenced was blood. CDR3 residues: CASTLGSQAFF. In DNA, the CDR3 is TGTGCCAGTACCCTGGGGTCCCAAGCTTTCTTT.